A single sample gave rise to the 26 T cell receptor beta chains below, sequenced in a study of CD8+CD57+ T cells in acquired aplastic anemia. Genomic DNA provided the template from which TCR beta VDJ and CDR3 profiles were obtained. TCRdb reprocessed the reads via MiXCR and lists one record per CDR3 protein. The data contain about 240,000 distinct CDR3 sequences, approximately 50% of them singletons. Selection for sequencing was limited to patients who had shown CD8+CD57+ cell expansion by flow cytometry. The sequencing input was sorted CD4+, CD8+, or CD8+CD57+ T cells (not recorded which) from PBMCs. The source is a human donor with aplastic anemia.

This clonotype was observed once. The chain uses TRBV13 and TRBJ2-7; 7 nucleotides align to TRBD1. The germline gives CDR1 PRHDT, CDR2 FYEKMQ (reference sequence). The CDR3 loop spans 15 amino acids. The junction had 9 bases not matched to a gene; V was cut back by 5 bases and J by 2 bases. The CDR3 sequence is CASSPTPRGPYEQYV. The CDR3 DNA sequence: TGTGCCAGCAGCCCAACCCCTAGGGGGCCCTACGAGCAGTACGTC.

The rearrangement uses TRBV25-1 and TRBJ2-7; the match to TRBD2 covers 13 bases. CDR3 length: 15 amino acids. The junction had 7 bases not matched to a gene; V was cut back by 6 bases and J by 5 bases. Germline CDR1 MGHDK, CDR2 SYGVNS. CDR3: CASSVTGLAGDEQYF. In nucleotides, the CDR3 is TGTGCCAGCAGCGTAACAGGACTAGCGGGAGACGAGCAGTACTTC.

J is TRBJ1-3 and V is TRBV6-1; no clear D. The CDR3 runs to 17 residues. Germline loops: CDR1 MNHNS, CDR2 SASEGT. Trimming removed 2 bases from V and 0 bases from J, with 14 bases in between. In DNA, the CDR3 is TGTGCCAGCAGTGAAATTTTGACAACTAGCTCTGGAAACACCATATATTTT. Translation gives CASSEILTTSSGNTIYF.

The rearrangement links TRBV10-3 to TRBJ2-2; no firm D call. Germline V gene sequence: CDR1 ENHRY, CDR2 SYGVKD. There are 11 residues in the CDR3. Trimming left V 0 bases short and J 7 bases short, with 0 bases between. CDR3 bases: TGTGCCATCAGTGAGTCCGGGGAGCTGTTTTTT. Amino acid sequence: CAISESGELFF.

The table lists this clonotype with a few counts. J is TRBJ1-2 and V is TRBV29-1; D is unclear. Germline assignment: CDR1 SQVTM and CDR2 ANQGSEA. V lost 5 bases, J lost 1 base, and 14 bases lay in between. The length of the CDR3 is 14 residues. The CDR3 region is CSVFPSVLNYGYTF. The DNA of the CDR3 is TGCAGCGTTTTTCCGTCAGTACTTAACTATGGCTACACCTTC.

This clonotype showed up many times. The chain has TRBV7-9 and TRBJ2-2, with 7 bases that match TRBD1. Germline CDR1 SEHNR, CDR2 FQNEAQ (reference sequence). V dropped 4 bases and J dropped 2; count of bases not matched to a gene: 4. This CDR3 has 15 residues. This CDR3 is CASSSRDSNTGELFF. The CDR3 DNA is TGTGCCAGCAGCTCCCGGGACAGTAACACCGGGGAGCTGTTTTTT.

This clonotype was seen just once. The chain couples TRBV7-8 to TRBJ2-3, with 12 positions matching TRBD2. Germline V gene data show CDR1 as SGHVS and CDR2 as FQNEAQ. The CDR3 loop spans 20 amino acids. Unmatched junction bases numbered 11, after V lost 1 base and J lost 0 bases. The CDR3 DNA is TGTGCCAGCAGCTTAGAGTTGGGGCTAGCGGGAGGGGATAGCACAGATACGCAGTATTTT. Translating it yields CASSLELGLAGGDSTDTQYF.

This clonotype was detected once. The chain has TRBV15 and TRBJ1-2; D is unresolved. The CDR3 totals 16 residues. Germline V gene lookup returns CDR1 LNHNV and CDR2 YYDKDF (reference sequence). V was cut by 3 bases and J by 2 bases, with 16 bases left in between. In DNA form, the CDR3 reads TGTGCCACCAGCAGGGTAGGTTCACCGGAGAACTATGGCTACACCTTC. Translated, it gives CATSRVGSPENYGYTF.

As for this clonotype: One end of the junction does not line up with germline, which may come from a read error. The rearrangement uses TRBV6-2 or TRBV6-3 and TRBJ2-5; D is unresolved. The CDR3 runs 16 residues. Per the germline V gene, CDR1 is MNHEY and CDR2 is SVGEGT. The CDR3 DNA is TGTGCCACAAGACCTGGGTCGAGGTCTTATGGAGAGACCCGGTACTTC. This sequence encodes CATRPGSRSYGETRYF.

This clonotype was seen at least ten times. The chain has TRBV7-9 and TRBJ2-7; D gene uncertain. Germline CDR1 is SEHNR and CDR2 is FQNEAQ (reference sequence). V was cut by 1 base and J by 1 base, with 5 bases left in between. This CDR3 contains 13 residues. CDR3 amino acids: CASSLGVSYEQYF. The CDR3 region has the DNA TGTGCCAGCAGCTTAGGGGTTTCCTACGAGCAGTACTTC.

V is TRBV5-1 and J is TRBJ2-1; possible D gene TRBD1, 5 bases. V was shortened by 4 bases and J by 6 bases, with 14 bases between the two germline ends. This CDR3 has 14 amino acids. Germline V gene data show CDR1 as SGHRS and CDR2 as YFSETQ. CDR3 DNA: TGCGCCAGCAGCGGACACAATCCTGCCAATGAGCAGTTCTTC. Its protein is CASSGHNPANEQFF. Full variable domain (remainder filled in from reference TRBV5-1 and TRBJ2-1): KAGVTQTPRYLIKTRGQQVTLSCSPISGHRSVSWYQQTPGQGLQFLFEYFSETQRNKGNFPGRFSGRQFSNSRSEMNVSTLELGDSALYLCASSGHNPANEQFFGPGTRLTVL.

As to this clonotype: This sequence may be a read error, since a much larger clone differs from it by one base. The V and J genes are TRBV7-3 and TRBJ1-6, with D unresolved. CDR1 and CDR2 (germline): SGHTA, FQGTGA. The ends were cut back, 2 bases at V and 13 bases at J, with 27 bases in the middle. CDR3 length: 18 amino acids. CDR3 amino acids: CASSLGGIRELPPGPLHF. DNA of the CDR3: TGTGCCAGCAGCTTAGGTGGGATCCGGGAACTCCCGCCCGGGCCCCTCCACTTT.

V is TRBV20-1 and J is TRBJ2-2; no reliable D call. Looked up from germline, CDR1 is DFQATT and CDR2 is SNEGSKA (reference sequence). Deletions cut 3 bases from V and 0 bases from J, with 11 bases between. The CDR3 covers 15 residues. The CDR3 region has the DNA TGCAGTGCTAGTCCGGCAGGAACGAACACCGGGGAGCTGTTTTTT. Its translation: CSASPAGTNTGELFF.

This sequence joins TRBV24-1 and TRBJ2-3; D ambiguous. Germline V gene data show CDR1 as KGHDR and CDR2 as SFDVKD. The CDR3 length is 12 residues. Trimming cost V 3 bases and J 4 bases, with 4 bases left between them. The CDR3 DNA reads TGTGCCACCAGTGATGACCCAGATACGCAGTATTTT. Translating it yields CATSDDPDTQYF.

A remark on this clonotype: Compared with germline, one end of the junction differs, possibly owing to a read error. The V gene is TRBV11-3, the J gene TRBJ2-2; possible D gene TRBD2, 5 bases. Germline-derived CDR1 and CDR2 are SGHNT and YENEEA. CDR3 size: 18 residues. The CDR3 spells CASSLDEPGGRLTGELSF. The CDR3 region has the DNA TGTGCCAGCAGCTTAGATGAACCGGGTGGACGGCTCACCGGGGAGCTGTCTTTT. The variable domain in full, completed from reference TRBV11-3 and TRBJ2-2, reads EAGVVQSPRYKIIEKKQPVAFWCNPISGHNTLYWYLQNLGQGPELLIRYENEEAVDDSQLPKDRFSAERLKGVDSTLKIQPAELGDSAVYLCASSLDEPGGRLTGELSFGEGSRLTVL.

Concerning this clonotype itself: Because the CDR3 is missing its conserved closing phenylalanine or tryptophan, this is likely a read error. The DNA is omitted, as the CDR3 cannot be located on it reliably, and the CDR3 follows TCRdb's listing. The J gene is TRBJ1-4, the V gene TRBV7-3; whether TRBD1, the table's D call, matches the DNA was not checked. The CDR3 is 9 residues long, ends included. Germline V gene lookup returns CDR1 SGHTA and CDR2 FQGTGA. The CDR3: CASGGQGYY.

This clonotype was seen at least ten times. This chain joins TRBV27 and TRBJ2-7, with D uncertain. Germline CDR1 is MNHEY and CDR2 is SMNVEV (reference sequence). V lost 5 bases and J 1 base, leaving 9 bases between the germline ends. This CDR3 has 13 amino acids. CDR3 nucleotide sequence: TGTGCCAGCAGTCAAAGGTTATCCTACGAGCAGTACTTC. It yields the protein CASSQRLSYEQYF.

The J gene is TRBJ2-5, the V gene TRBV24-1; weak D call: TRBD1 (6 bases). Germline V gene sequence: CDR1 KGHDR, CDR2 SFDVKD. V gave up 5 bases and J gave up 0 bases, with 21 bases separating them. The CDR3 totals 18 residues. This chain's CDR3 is CATSARGRQAGDQETQYF. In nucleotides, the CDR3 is TGTGCCACCAGTGCTAGAGGGAGACAGGCTGGGGACCAAGAGACCCAGTACTTC.

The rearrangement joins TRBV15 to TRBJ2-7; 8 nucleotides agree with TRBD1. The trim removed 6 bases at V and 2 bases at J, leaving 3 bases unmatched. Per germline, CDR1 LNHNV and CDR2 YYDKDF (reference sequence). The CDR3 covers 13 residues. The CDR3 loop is CATSKGQAYEQYV. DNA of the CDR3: TGTGCCACCAGTAAGGGACAGGCCTACGAGCAGTACGTC.

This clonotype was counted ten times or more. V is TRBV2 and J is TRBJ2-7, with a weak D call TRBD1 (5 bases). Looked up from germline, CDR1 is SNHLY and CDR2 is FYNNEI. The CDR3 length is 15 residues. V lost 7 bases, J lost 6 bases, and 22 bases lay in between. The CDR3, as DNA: TGTGCCAGCACGGCAGGGCAAGTCCATCCTTCCGAGCAGTACTTC. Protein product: CASTAGQVHPSEQYF.

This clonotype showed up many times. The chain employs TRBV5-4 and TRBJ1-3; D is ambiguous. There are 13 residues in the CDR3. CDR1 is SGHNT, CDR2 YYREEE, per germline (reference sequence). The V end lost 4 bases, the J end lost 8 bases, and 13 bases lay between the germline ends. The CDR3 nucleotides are TGTGCCAGCAGCGAACGTGATAGATACACCATATATTTT. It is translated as CASSERDRYTIYF.

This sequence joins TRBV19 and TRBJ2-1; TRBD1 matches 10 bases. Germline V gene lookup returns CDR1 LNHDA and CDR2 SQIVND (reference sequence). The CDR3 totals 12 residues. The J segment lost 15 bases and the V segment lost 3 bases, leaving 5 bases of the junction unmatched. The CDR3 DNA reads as TGTGCCAGTAGTATCGACAGGGGGCGTTTGTTCTTC. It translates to CASSIDRGRLFF.

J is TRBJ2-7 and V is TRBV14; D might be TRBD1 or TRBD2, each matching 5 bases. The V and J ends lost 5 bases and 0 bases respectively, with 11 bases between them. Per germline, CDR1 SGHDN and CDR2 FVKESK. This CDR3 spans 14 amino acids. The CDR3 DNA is TGTGCCAGCAGCGACCGGGACGTCTCCTACGAGCAGTACTTC. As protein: CASSDRDVSYEQYF.

The CDR3, as DNA: TGTGCCATCAGTCTTGAGGACGAGCAGTACTTC. As protein: CAISLEDEQYF. The chain couples TRBV10-3 to TRBJ2-7; D not certain. The CDR3 consists of 11 residues. V was pared by 5 bases and J by 5 bases, with 7 bases between. The germline CDR1 and CDR2 sequences are ENHRY and SYGVKD.

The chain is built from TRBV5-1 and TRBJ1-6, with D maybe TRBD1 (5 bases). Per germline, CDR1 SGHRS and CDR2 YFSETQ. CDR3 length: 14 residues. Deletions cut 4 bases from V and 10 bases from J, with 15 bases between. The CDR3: CASSGGRRGSPLHF. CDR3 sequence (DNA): TGCGCCAGCAGCGGGGGACGCCGGGGATCACCCCTCCACTTT. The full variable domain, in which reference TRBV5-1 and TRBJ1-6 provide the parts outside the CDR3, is KAGVTQTPRYLIKTRGQQVTLSCSPISGHRSVSWYQQTPGQGLQFLFEYFSETQRNKGNFPGRFSGRQFSNSRSEMNVSTLELGDSALYLCASSGGRRGSPLHFGNGTRLTVT.

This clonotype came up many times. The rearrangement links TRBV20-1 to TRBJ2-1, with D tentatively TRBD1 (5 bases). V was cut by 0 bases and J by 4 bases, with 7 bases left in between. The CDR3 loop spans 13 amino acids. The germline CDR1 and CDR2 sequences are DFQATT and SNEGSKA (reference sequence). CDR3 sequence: CSARDDSYNEQFF. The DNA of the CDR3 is TGCAGTGCTAGAGATGACAGTTACAATGAGCAGTTCTTC.